One sample yielded the 25 T cell receptor beta chains listed below, sequenced in a study of T cell responses to AZD1222 COVID-19 vaccine. Generated by immunoSEQ multiplex PCR, the TCRdb table keeps only in-frame clones and is missing some. This table has 85,000 to 100,000 clones, more than 85% appearing once. This specimen consisted of peripheral blood, obtained 28 days after the second AZD1222 dose. The receptor set was obtained from an adult who received the AZD1222 COVID-19 vaccine.

The V call is TRBV12-3 or TRBV12-4, the J call TRBJ2-7, with D maybe TRBD2 (5 bases). This CDR3 contains 13 residues. Trimming cost V 5 bases and J 1 base, with 9 bases left between them. CDR3 coding DNA: TGTGCCAGCAGTCTCGGGGAGTCCTACGAGCAGTACTTC. Amino acid sequence: CASSLGESYEQYF.

The J gene is TRBJ1-1, the V gene TRBV11-2; TRBD1 is a possible D gene (6 bases). V lost 5 bases, J lost 4 bases, and 14 bases lay in between. This CDR3 spans 14 amino acids. Per the germline V gene, CDR1 is SGHAT and CDR2 is FQNNGV. CDR3 residues: CASSPGVWGTEAFF. CDR3 DNA: TGTGCCAGCAGCCCAGGGGTTTGGGGCACTGAAGCTTTCTTT.

V is TRBV15 and J is TRBJ1-1; no reliable D call. The CDR3 covers 14 residues. Germline V gene lookup returns CDR1 LNHNV and CDR2 YYDKDF (reference sequence). Trimming removed 1 base at V and 0 bases at J, with 6 bases between. In DNA, the CDR3 is TGTGCCACCAGCAGAGGGTTTGTGAACACTGAAGCTTTCTTT. Encoded protein: CATSRGFVNTEAFF.

The chain combines TRBV19 with TRBJ2-5; D remains unclear. Germline-derived CDR1 and CDR2 are LNHDA and SQIVND (reference sequence). The CDR3 covers 12 residues. Trimming removed 8 bases at V and 2 bases at J, with 9 bases between. The DNA for the CDR3 is TGTGCCAGTGCAAGCCGACAAGAGACCCAGTACTTC. It yields the protein CASASRQETQYF.

DNA of the CDR3: TGTGCCAGCAGCCAAACTTGGACCACTTTCGCCGGGGAGCTGTTTTTT. Translation gives CASSQTWTTFAGELFF. The chain uses TRBV4-2 and TRBJ2-2; D gene uncertain. The CDR3 consists of 16 residues. Trimming took 2 bases from V and 6 from J, leaving 16 bases between them. Germline V gene data show CDR1 as LGHNA and CDR2 as YNFKEQ.

This chain links TRBV5-1 with TRBJ1-3, with D unresolved. Germline CDR1 is SGHRS and CDR2 is YFSETQ. Trimming shortened V by 4 bases and J by 0 bases, and 8 bases separated the two germline ends. The length of the CDR3 is 14 residues. The CDR3 DNA sequence: TGCGCCAGCAGCGGGAATTACTCTGGAAACACCATATATTTT. Amino acids: CASSGNYSGNTIYF.

This clone was counted only a few times. The rearrangement joins TRBV21-1 to TRBJ1-1. TRBV21-1 is a pseudogene. CDR3 size: 14 residues. Here the CDR3 reads CASSPLRMNTEAFF. CDR3 sequence (DNA): TGTGCCAGCAGTCCATTACGGATGAACACTGAAGCTTTCTTT.

The chain carries TRBV28 and TRBJ1-5; D call uncertain. The germline CDR1 and CDR2 sequences are MDHEN and SYDVKM. This CDR3 has 17 amino acids. Deletions cut 4 bases from V and 0 bases from J, with 16 bases between. This CDR3 reads CASSSIRGRSSNQPQHF. The CDR3, as DNA: TGTGCCAGCAGTTCTATTCGGGGTCGTTCTAGCAATCAGCCCCAGCATTTT.

Only one count was recorded for this clone. The V call is TRBV11-1, the J call TRBJ1-5, with a possible D match to TRBD1 (5 bases). The V gene lost 2 bases and the J gene lost 2 bases, with 13 bases spanning the gap. The V gene's germline CDR1 is SGHAT and CDR2 FQDESV (reference sequence). The CDR3 has 16 residues. CDR3 sequence (DNA): TGTGCCAGCAGCTTACGGGATCAGGGTGGCAATCAGCCCCAGCATTTT. Translating it yields CASSLRDQGGNQPQHF. Drawing the rest from reference TRBV11-1 and TRBJ1-5, the complete variable domain is EAEVAQSPRYKITEKSQAVAFWCDPISGHATLYWYRQILGQGPELLVQFQDESVVDDSQLPKDRFSAERLKGVDSTLKIQPAELGDSAMYLCASSLRDQGGNQPQHFGDGTRLSIL.

The chain joins TRBV10-2 to TRBJ2-1; TRBD1 aligns across 11 bases. In germline, CDR1 is WSHSY, CDR2 SAAADI. Trimming cost V 2 bases and J 14 bases; bases outside gene matches: 2. The CDR3 runs 12 residues. CDR3 nucleotide sequence: TGCGCCAGCAGTGAGGGGGACAGGGGGGAGTTCTTC. Protein product: CASSEGDRGEFF.

The sample holds a few counts of this clone. V gene TRBV7-6 combines with J gene TRBJ2-7; D not resolved. V gave up 4 bases and J gave up 0 bases, with 19 bases separating them. This CDR3 spans 17 amino acids. CDR1 is SGHVS, CDR2 FNYEAQ, per germline. This chain's CDR3 is CASSSIPRGRSSYEQYF. CDR3 coding DNA: TGTGCCAGCAGCTCGATCCCCCGCGGCAGGAGCTCCTACGAGCAGTACTTC.

A single count supports this clone. The rearrangement links TRBV27 to TRBJ1-4; maybe TRBD1 (6 bases). The V end was cut by 2 bases, the J end by 0 bases, with 7 bases between. This CDR3 comprises 15 residues. Germline loops: CDR1 MNHEY, CDR2 SMNVEV (reference sequence). CDR3 amino acids: CASSLEGATNEKLFF. The CDR3 DNA sequence: TGTGCCAGCAGTTTAGAGGGGGCAACTAATGAAAAACTGTTTTTT.

This sequence joins TRBV29-1 and TRBJ2-5, with 8 nucleotides matching TRBD1. V lost 6 bases to trimming and J lost 0 bases; unmatched junction nucleotides: 3. The germline V gene encodes CDR1 SQVTM and CDR2 ANQGSEA. The CDR3 is made up of 13 amino acids. The CDR3 loop is CSVSGQDQETQYF. The CDR3 coding sequence is TGCAGCGTCTCGGGACAGGACCAAGAGACCCAGTACTTC.

The V gene is TRBV7-2, the J gene TRBJ1-2; D is possibly TRBD1 (5 bases). Germline CDR1 and CDR2: SGHTA and FQGNSA. The CDR3 extends over 14 amino acids. Trimming cost V 1 base and J 6 bases, with 12 bases left between them. The CDR3, as DNA: TGTGCCAGCAGCTTAGTGCGTAGGGGCGATGGCTACACCTTC. Protein: CASSLVRRGDGYTF.

V and J are TRBV28 and TRBJ1-1, with 7 positions matching TRBD1. The junction had 7 bases not matched to a gene; V was cut back by 5 bases and J by 4 bases. Germline lookup yields CDR1 MDHEN and CDR2 SYDVKM. The CDR3 is 14 amino acids. CDR3 sequence: CASSIQGISTEAFF. CDR3 sequence (DNA): TGTGCCAGCAGTATACAGGGGATTAGCACTGAAGCTTTCTTT.

The chain joins TRBV7-6 to TRBJ2-2; 9 bases agree with TRBD1. Germline-derived CDR1 and CDR2 are SGHVS and FNYEAQ. The CDR3 runs to 16 residues. The trim removed 5 bases at V and 0 bases at J, leaving 4 bases unmatched. The CDR3 coding sequence is TGTGCCAGCAGCGCTAGACAGGGGGCGAACACCGGGGAGCTGTTTTTT. Protein: CASSARQGANTGELFF.

J is TRBJ2-7 and V is TRBV4-1; 9 nucleotides match TRBD1. CDR3 length: 16 residues. Germline V CDR1 and CDR2: MGHRA, YSYEKL. With V trimmed by 1 base and J by 3 bases, 7 bases remained unmatched. CDR3 sequence (DNA): TGCGCCAGCAGCCAAGGAAGGGACAGGGCCTTCTACGAGCAGTACTTC. Translation: CASSQGRDRAFYEQYF.

The chain joins TRBV4-3 to TRBJ2-1; 10 nucleotides match TRBD2. The CDR3 sequence is 15 residues long. Germline V CDR1 and CDR2: LGHNA, YSLEER. The J segment lost 7 bases and the V segment lost 1 base, leaving 4 bases of the junction unmatched. CDR3 coding DNA: TGCGCCAGCAGCCAAGTCGCGACTAGCGGGAATGAGCAGTTCTTC. This codes for CASSQVATSGNEQFF.

The chain has TRBV7-6 and TRBJ1-3; 7 nucleotides match TRBD1. V shed 0 bases, J shed 4 bases, and the junction held 3 bases outside the gene matches. CDR3 length equals 15 residues. Germline V CDR1 and CDR2: SGHVS, FNYEAQ. The CDR3 is CASSLAPGQGNTIYF. CDR3 DNA sequence: TGTGCCAGCAGCTTAGCGCCGGGACAGGGAAACACCATATATTTT. The full variable domain, rest sourced from reference TRBV7-6 and TRBJ1-3, is GAGVSQSPRYKVTKRGQDVALRCDPISGHVSLYWYRQALGQGPEFLTYFNYEAQQDKSGLPNDRFSAERPEGSISTLTIQRTEQRDSAMYRCASSLAPGQGNTIYFGEGSWLTVV.

This clone was seen once. V and J are TRBV30 and TRBJ2-3; 7 bases map to TRBD2. The CDR3 runs to 15 residues. V was clipped by 5 bases and J by 1 base; unmatched bases: 9. Germline CDR1 GTSNPN, CDR2 SVGIG (reference sequence). The CDR3 nucleotides are TGTGCCTGGGAACCCGGGCTAGCGGGCACAGATACGCAGTATTTT. This encodes CAWEPGLAGTDTQYF.

The genes are TRBV28 and TRBJ1-2, with TRBD1 identical over 7 bases. The CDR3 has 16 amino acids. Germline V gene lookup returns CDR1 MDHEN and CDR2 SYDVKM. The trim removed 6 bases at V and 3 bases at J, leaving 13 bases unmatched. The CDR3 sequence is CASSIMRQGGDYGYTF. Here the CDR3 DNA reads TGTGCCAGCAGCATTATGCGACAGGGCGGTGACTATGGCTACACCTTC.

The J gene is TRBJ2-1, the V gene TRBV10-2, with 8 nucleotides matching TRBD1. The CDR3 totals 19 residues. V lost 8 bases to trimming and J lost 0 bases; unmatched junction nucleotides: 18. Germline V CDR1 and CDR2: WSHSY, SAAADI. CDR3 DNA: TGCGCCAGCTGTGGACAGGGAAAGCGCCCCTCGAGCTCCTACAATGAGCAGTTCTTC. This sequence encodes CASCGQGKRPSSSYNEQFF.

This clone was seen a single time. The CDR3 is CASSLSGGEQYF. In DNA form, the CDR3 reads TGTGCCAGCAGCCTTTCGGGAGGAGAGCAGTACTTC. V usage is TRBV3-1 (or the pseudogene TRBV3-2) and J usage is TRBJ2-7; the match to TRBD2 covers 7 bases. Germline trimming cut 4 bases from V and 7 bases from J; bases unmatched to any gene: 4. CDR3 length: 12 amino acids. The germline V gene has CDR1 LGHDT and CDR2 YNNKEL (reference sequence).

V and J are TRBV5-5 and TRBJ1-4; D call uncertain. Germline V gene lookup returns CDR1 SGHKS and CDR2 YYEKEE (reference sequence). V lost 0 bases and J lost 9, with 18 bases in between. This CDR3 is 16 amino acids long. CDR3 in amino acids: CASSLDHLMLRKKLFF. CDR3 in DNA: TGTGCCAGCAGCTTGGACCACCTCATGTTGAGGAAAAAACTGTTTTTT.

The gene calls are TRBV18 and TRBJ2-3; 7 bases match TRBD2. The CDR3 sequence is 12 residues long. Germline V gene sequence: CDR1 KGHSH, CDR2 LQKENI. Trimming at V came to 3 bases and at J to 7 bases, leaving 1 base not matched to a gene. The CDR3 DNA reads TGTGCCAGCTCACCCGGGGGGTATACGCAGTATTTT. Protein sequence: CASSPGGYTQYF.